What follows is one T cell receptor beta chain and its context. Its antigen is currently unknown. The data were taken from a study of shared clonotypes between healthy human individuals. Study observations and caveats: Memory subsets generally showed lower estimated richness than naive subsets.

Several immunoSEQ plates received, in even portions, the genomic DNA of each subset. Only in-frame clones appear in the TCRdb table, and some are missing; sequencing was by immunoSEQ multiplex PCR. The repertoire holds about 1 million clones, with around 76% as singletons. Looked up from germline, CDR1 is SGDLS and CDR2 is YYNGEE. The CDR3 spans 13 residues. V gave up 2 bases and J gave up 2 bases; unmatched junction bases: 1. The rearrangement uses TRBV9 and TRBJ2-7, with 7 nucleotides matching TRBD1. The specimen was memory CD4+ T cells sorted from blood. As to subset: CD45RA-negative fraction. This clonotype was sampled from a man aged 18 to 35 in good health. The CDR3 here is CASSVGTAYEQYF. As DNA, the CDR3 is TGTGCCAGCAGCGTGGGGACAGCCTACGAGCAGTACTTC.